Shown below are 17 T cell receptor beta chains from a single sample sequenced in a study of coeliac disease. Assay: immunoSEQ multiplex PCR; the TCRdb copy retains only in-frame clones and omits some. The repertoire includes almost 5,500 clones, 50% to 65% of them detected once, and about 6.8% sits in the top ten. The specimen was intraepithelial lymphocytes from the gut. Receptor source: a woman under 40 with active celiac disease.

The genes are TRBV11-3 and TRBJ2-5; 9 nucleotides match TRBD1. CDR1 is SGHNT, CDR2 YENEEA, per germline. CDR3 size: 15 residues. Germline trimming cut 3 bases from V and 2 bases from J; bases unmatched to any gene: 4. Written as DNA, the CDR3 is TGTGCCAGCAGCTTCGGACAGGGGCTACAAGAGACCCAGTACTTC. Its translation is CASSFGQGLQETQYF. Using reference TRBV11-3 and TRBJ2-5 for the parts outside the CDR3, the full variable domain is EAGVVQSPRYKIIEKKQPVAFWCNPISGHNTLYWYLQNLGQGPELLIRYENEEAVDDSQLPKDRFSAERLKGVDSTLKIQPAELGDSAVYLCASSFGQGLQETQYFGPGTRLLVL.

This clone is judged medium-sized (0.01 to 0.1%). J is TRBJ1-2 and V is TRBV27; D ambiguous. The V and J ends lost 3 bases and 0 bases respectively, with 11 bases between them. The germline CDR1 and CDR2 sequences are MNHEY and SMNVEV (reference sequence). The CDR3 sequence is 15 residues long. The CDR3 nucleotides are TGTGCCAGCAGTTTTGGTGGCTTTTCTAACTATGGCTACACCTTC. It specifies CASSFGGFSNYGYTF.

This chain links TRBV5-4 with TRBJ1-5; 9 nucleotides agree with TRBD1. Germline CDR1 reads SGHNT; CDR2 reads YYREEE (reference sequence). V lost 0 bases to trimming and J lost 9 bases; unmatched junction nucleotides: 10. The CDR3 has 16 amino acids. CDR3 sequence (DNA): TGTGCCAGCAGCTTGGATCTGGGACAGGGTGGAATGCCCCAGCATTTT. Its protein is CASSLDLGQGGMPQHF.

This clone is labeled medium-sized. The CDR3 region is CASSSIRTASNQPQHF. The DNA for the CDR3 is TGTGCCAGCAGCTCAATACGGACAGCCAGCAATCAGCCCCAGCATTTT. The chain has TRBV5-8 and TRBJ1-5; a weak D match, TRBD1 (6 bases). The CDR3 has 16 residues. Germline V gene sequence: CDR1 SGHTS, CDR2 YDEGEE. Trimming shortened V by 3 bases and J by 1 base, and 14 bases separated the two germline ends.

This clone is categorized as medium-sized. V usage is TRBV28 and J usage is TRBJ1-6; 8 bases are a match to TRBD1. Germline-derived CDR1 and CDR2 are MDHEN and SYDVKM. V gave up 5 bases and J gave up 7 bases; unmatched junction bases: 13. The CDR3 loop spans 17 amino acids. CDR3 loop: CASSPNRWTGWNSPLHF. DNA of the CDR3: TGTGCCAGCAGTCCCAATCGTTGGACAGGGTGGAATTCACCCCTCCACTTT.

The V and J genes are TRBV2 and TRBJ1-2; possible D gene TRBD1, 5 bases. Germline V gene sequence: CDR1 SNHLY, CDR2 FYNNEI. Trimming cost V 6 bases and J 7 bases, with 12 bases left between them. This CDR3 has 12 residues. The CDR3 protein is CASSPGGAGYTF. The CDR3 DNA reads as TGTGCCAGCAGCCCCGGGGGAGCTGGCTACACCTTC.

The chain recombines TRBV9 with TRBJ2-1, with TRBD2 as a possible D gene (6 bases). Germline CDR1 and CDR2: SGDLS and YYNGEE. The length of the CDR3 is 13 residues. Trimming removed 6 bases at V and 8 bases at J, with 15 bases between. The CDR3 region is CASKEEGGDEQFF. The CDR3 bases are TGTGCCAGCAAAGAAGAAGGAGGGGATGAGCAGTTCTTC.

CDR3 sequence reads: CASSQDVAGGYGEQYF. The CDR3 nucleotides read TGTGCCAGCAGCCAAGATGTGGCCGGCGGTTACGGCGAGCAGTACTTC. This chain uses TRBV4-2 with TRBJ2-7; D gene unclear. This CDR3 has 16 amino acids. Germline values: CDR1 LGHNA, CDR2 YNFKEQ. V was clipped by 0 bases and J by 6 bases, with 18 bases between them.

This clone has more than one count but fewer than ten. CDR3 protein: CASSPPQSSYNEQFF. The DNA of the CDR3 is TGTGCCAGCAGCCCTCCACAGAGCTCCTACAATGAGCAGTTCTTC. The genes are TRBV7-9 and TRBJ2-1; D unresolved. The length of the CDR3 is 15 residues. CDR1 is SEHNR and CDR2 is FQNEAQ in the germline V gene (reference sequence). Trimming took off 5 bases at V and 0 bases at J, with 11 bases between the two ends.

The chain recombines TRBV27 with TRBJ2-3; 14 nucleotides align to TRBD2. After removal of 5 bases from V and 6 bases from J, the junction contained 7 bases not matched to a gene. The CDR3 spans 16 residues. Germline-derived CDR1 and CDR2 are MNHEY and SMNVEV (reference sequence). The CDR3 DNA is TGTGCCAGCAGTCCCCGACTAGCGGGGGGGATGGATACGCAGTATTTT. Residues: CASSPRLAGGMDTQYF.

J is TRBJ2-7 and V is TRBV10-3; 7 bases align to TRBD1. The V gene end was trimmed by 6 bases and the J gene end by 4 bases; junction bases not matched to a gene: 12. There are 15 residues in the CDR3. Per germline, CDR1 ENHRY and CDR2 SYGVKD. The CDR3 spells CAISHSRDRTYEQYF. The CDR3 DNA follows: TGTGCCATCAGCCACTCAAGGGACAGAACTTACGAGCAGTACTTC.

The V gene is TRBV6-1, the J gene TRBJ1-1, with 9 bases fitting TRBD1. This CDR3 contains 13 residues. V was pared by 7 bases and J by 3 bases, with 3 bases of the junction left unmatched. The germline V gene has CDR1 MNHNS and CDR2 SASEGT. The CDR3 here is CASTGQGHTEAFF. The CDR3 bases are TGTGCCAGCACAGGACAGGGGCACACTGAAGCTTTCTTT.

The chain is built from TRBV7-7 and TRBJ2-3; 8 nucleotides agree with TRBD1. Germline loops: CDR1 SSHAT, CDR2 FNYEAQ (reference sequence). After removal of 3 bases from V and 0 bases from J, the junction contained 11 bases not matched to a gene. The CDR3 has 18 residues. In nucleotides, the CDR3 is TGTGCCAGCAGCTTTCACAGGGGGTGCTCATCTAGCACAGATACGCAGTATTTT. This codes for CASSFHRGCSSSTDTQYF. Filled out from reference TRBV7-7 and TRBJ2-3, the complete variable domain reads GAGVSQSPRYKVTKRGQDVTLRCDPISSHATLYWYQQALGQGPEFLTYFNYEAQPDKSGLPSDRFSAERPEGSISTLTIQRTEQRDSAMYRCASSFHRGCSSSTDTQYFGPGTRLTVL.

The chain's CDR3 is CASSIAAYMGPGELFF. CDR3 coding DNA: TGTGCCAGTAGTATAGCCGCCTACATGGGGCCCGGGGAGCTGTTTTTT. The rearrangement uses TRBV19 and TRBJ2-2, with D possibly matching TRBD1 (5 bases). Germline V gene data show CDR1 as LNHDA and CDR2 as SQIVND (reference sequence). The CDR3 is 16 amino acids. Trimming left V 1 base short and J 6 bases short, with 15 bases between.

CDR3 residues: CASSTQRGGTDTQYF. The CDR3 region has the DNA TGTGCCAGTAGTACCCAACGCGGGGGCACAGATACGCAGTATTTT. This chain joins TRBV19 and TRBJ2-3; TRBD2 is a possible D gene (6 bases). Per the germline V gene, CDR1 is LNHDA and CDR2 is SQIVND (reference sequence). The V end was cut by 4 bases, the J end by 1 base, with 12 bases between. This CDR3 spans 15 amino acids.

This clone came up a few times. The V gene is TRBV4-3, the J gene TRBJ2-7; 8 nucleotides align to TRBD1. Germline V gene sequence: CDR1 LGHNA, CDR2 YSLEER. The CDR3 is 16 amino acids. With V trimmed by 0 bases and J by 3 bases, 7 bases remained unmatched. The CDR3 coding sequence is TGCGCCAGCAGCCAAGATCGCACAGGGGGGAGCTACGAGCAGTACTTC. As protein: CASSQDRTGGSYEQYF.

V usage is TRBV2 and J usage is TRBJ1-1; no clear D. With 8 bases removed from V and 1 base from J, the gap between germline ends came to 14 bases. The CDR3 totals 14 residues. The germline gives CDR1 SNHLY, CDR2 FYNNEI. CDR3: CASRLERANTEAFF. CDR3 in DNA: TGTGCCAGCCGCCTCGAGCGGGCGAACACTGAAGCTTTCTTT.